The rows below give T cell receptor beta chains drawn from one sample of a study of T cells in Graves' hyperthyroidism and ophthalmopathy. Via MiXCR, TCRdb re-called the multiplex PCR reads, giving one row per CDR3 protein. The sample has about 620,000 distinct CDR3 sequences; about 16% are singletons. The sequencing sample was made of blood. The receptors originated from a woman aged 25 to 39 with Graves' hyperthyroidism. The CDR3 runs from the conserved cysteine through the conserved F or W. Each record gives: V gene, clone size, CDR3 length, D gene, J gene, CDR3 protein, CDR3 DNA. D genes are given only for firm matches. Part of the rows lack a size; the others show once, few, many or a class for expanded clones.

>TRBV7-2|-|14|TRBD1|TRBJ1-4
CASSRDRGDEKLFF
TGTGCCAGCAGCCGGGACAGGGGAGATGAAAAACTGTTTTTT
>TRBV4-2|-|12|-|TRBJ2-5
CASSQGSGDQYF
TGTGCCAGCAGCCAGGGTAGCGGAGACCAGTACTTC
>TRBV7-6|-|16|-|TRBJ2-5
CASSLTRGLGGETQYF
TGTGCCAGCAGCCTGACCCGAGGGTTAGGGGGGGAGACCCAGTACTTC
>TRBV28|many|15|TRBD1|TRBJ1-1
CASSLFGTGRTEAFF
TGTGCCAGCAGTTTATTTGGGACAGGGAGGACTGAAGCTTTCTTT
>TRBV18|few|15|TRBD2|TRBJ2-3
CASSPGGLSTDTQYF
TGTGCCAGCTCACCAGGGGGACTATCCACAGATACGCAGTATTTT
>TRBV5-8|many|16|TRBD2|TRBJ2-1
CASSLLLAGGPHEQFF
TGTGCCAGCAGCTTGCTACTAGCGGGAGGGCCCCATGAGCAGTTCTTC
>TRBV12-3/TRBV12-4|-|14|TRBD2|TRBJ2-7
CASSPTSVNYEQYF
TGTGCCAGCAGTCCGACTAGCGTTAACTACGAGCAGTACTTC
>TRBV28|few|17|TRBD2|TRBJ2-1
CASSFHLRLAVDNEQFF
TGTGCCAGCAGTTTCCACCTCCGACTAGCAGTGGACAATGAGCAGTTCTTC
>TRBV28|-|15|TRBD1|TRBJ2-2
CASRRDRVSTGELFF
TGTGCCAGCAGAAGGGACAGGGTTAGCACCGGGGAGCTGTTTTTT
>TRBV11-2|many|16|-|TRBJ2-7
CASSLDYRRSSYEQYF
TGTGCCAGCAGCTTAGATTATAGGAGGAGCTCCTACGAGCAGTACTTC
>TRBV6-4|-|15|TRBD1|TRBJ2-1
CASSGERGRTNEQFF
TGTGCCAGCAGTGGGGAGAGGGGGCGGACGAATGAGCAGTTCTTC
>TRBV6-1|few|15|-|TRBJ2-5
CASSYQLGGRETQYF
TGTGCCAGCAGCTATCAGTTGGGTGGGCGAGAGACCCAGTACTTC
>TRBV28|many|14|TRBD1|TRBJ1-5
CASSLPLTGQPQHF
TGTGCCAGCAGTTTACCCCTGACAGGGCAGCCCCAGCATTTT
>TRBV20-1|-|15|TRBD1|TRBJ2-1
CSASRSSQGANEQFF
TGCAGTGCTTCAAGATCTTCGCAGGGGGCCAATGAGCAGTTCTTC
>TRBV7-8|-|15|TRBD2|TRBJ2-3
CASSPVGRAIDTQYF
TGTGCCAGCAGTCCAGTCGGGAGGGCCATAGATACGCAGTATTTT